This T cell receptor (beta chain) was sequenced in a study of T-cell reconstitution after alpha-beta-depleted transplantation in children listed by TCRdb under 2016. In the study overall: Using TCR repertoire profiling, the study quantitatively followed how T-cell immune reconstitution unfolded in children after TCRalphabeta/CD19-depleted allogeneic hematopoietic cell transplantation. Here is what the overall study found, with its caveats: About two months after transplant, the apparently early recovery of alphabetaT-cell counts reportedly depended on just several hundred clones that had expanded rapidly and came from non-depleted graft cells. In some patients, high TCRbeta diversity at day 60 was attributed to recipient T cells and intrathymic progenitors that had survived conditioning. Hyperexpanded clone frequencies declined over subsequent months; after one year, T-cell counts and TCRbeta diversity were mostly attributed to newly produced T cells.

This clonotype came up many times. Its specific antigen is unknown. No per-base quality is available; no much larger clone lies one base away. According to the study, the label for this sample's treatment or condition signals: allogeneic hematopoietic cell transplantation with graft depleted of TCRalphabeta T cells and CD19 B cells. The children who served as transplant recipients had been given grafts of TCRalphabeta/CD19-depleted allogeneic hematopoietic cells. Between the V and J ends, shortened by 4 bases and 8 bases respectively, the junction contains 18 bases. Counted from cysteine to phenylalanine, this CDR3 has 14 amino acids. Of the read, only the CDR3 DNA is kept; its 42 bases are in frame from base 1. The germline V gene supplies CDR1 SGHRS and CDR2 YFSETQ. Library prep was done by PCR. The sequencer listed for this sample is Illumina HiSeq 2500. To normalize quantification of the TCRbeta repertoire, the TCR libraries were built with molecular barcoding that relied on unique molecular identifiers. TCRdb ran its own pipeline on the public reads, namely fastp trimming at Q25 and MiXCR clone calling, and kept in-frame beta chains. Identical CDR3 protein sequences are pooled into one entry, listed with their most common genes and DNA. Recorded for this sample are approximately 170,000 distinct CDR3 sequences; around 10% of them occurred a single time. The top ten clones comprise around 14% of the sample.

The sequence was obtained from a boy younger than 10 with acute myeloid leukemia, due to receive a stem cell transplant. The chain uses TRBV5-1 and TRBJ1-2; a tentative D match to TRBD1 spans 5 bases. Here the sequenced sample was PBMCs, taken before TCRalphabeta/CD19-depleted stem cell transplant. The sequenced DNA is TGCGCCAGCAGCCCAAGGGACCTGAGGGACGGCTACACCTTC. This encodes CASSPRDLRDGYTF. This CDR3, with the reference TRBV5-1 and TRBJ1-2 proteins standing in past its ends, gives the full variable domain KAGVTQTPRYLIKTRGQQVTLSCSPISGHRSVSWYQQTPGQGLQFLFEYFSETQRNKGNFPGRFSGRQFSNSRSEMNVSTLELGDSALYLCASSPRDLRDGYTFGSGTRLTVV.